This T cell receptor beta chain was identified during a study of shared clonotypes between healthy human individuals. Of note for this clone: Its target is not known.

Assay execution proceeded at the deep level. Method: immunoSEQ multiplex PCR; TCRdb's copy keeps in-frame clones and lacks some. The sample lists more than 2 million clones, approximately 94% occurring once. CD45RO-negative, CCR7-selected cells formed the naive CD8 fraction, which excluded terminally differentiated effector memory CD45RA+ cells. Study-level points and caveats: Sampling covered nothing but blood. Tissue TCR repertoires likely differ from those found in blood. Shared clonotypes across all four donors exceeded non-shared ones in generation probability.

This sequence was found in a man younger than 30 in good health. The sequenced sample was naive CD8+ T cells sorted from blood.

The CDR3 spells CASGAFLGETQYF. The CDR3 DNA follows: TGTGCCAGCGGCGCTTTTCTGGGGGAGACCCAGTACTTC. The chain employs TRBV2 and TRBJ2-5; D uncertain. The CDR3 consists of 13 residues. V was clipped by 8 bases and J by 5 bases, with 15 bases between them. Germline V gene sequence: CDR1 SNHLY, CDR2 FYNNEI.